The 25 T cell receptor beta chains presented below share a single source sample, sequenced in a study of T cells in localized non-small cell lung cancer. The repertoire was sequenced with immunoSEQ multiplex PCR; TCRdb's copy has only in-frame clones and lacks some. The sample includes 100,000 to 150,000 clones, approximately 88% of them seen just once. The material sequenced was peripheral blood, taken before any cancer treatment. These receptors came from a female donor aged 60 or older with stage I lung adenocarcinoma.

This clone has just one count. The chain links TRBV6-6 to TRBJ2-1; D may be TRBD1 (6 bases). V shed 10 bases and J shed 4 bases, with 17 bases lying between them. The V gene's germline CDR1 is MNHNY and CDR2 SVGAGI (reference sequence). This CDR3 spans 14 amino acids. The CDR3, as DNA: TGTGCCATTAGAGGGGGTTCATGGTACAATGAGCAGTTCTTC. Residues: CAIRGGSWYNEQFF.

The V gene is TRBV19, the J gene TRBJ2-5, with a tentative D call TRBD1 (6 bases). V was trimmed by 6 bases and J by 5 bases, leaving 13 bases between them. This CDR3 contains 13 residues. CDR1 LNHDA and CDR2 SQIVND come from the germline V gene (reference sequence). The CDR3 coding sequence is TGTGCCAGTAGCGCAGGGGTTGGGGAGACCCAGTACTTC. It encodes CASSAGVGETQYF.

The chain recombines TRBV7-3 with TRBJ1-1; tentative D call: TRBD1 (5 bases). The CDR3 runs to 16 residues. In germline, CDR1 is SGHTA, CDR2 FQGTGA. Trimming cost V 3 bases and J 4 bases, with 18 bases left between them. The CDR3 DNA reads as TGTGCCAGCAGCTTCCAGGGCAGAGGTCTGATCACTGAAGCTTTCTTT. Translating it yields CASSFQGRGLITEAFF.

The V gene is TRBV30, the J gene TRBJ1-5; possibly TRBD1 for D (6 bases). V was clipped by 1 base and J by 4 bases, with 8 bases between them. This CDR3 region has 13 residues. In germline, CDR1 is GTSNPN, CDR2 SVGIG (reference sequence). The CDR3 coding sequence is TGTGCCTGGAGTGGGACAGCTAATCAGCCCCAGCATTTT. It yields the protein CAWSGTANQPQHF.

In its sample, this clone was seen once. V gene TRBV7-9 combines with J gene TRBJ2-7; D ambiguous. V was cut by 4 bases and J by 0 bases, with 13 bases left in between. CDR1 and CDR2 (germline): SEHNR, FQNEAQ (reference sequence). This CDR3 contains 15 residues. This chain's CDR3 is CASSSSLTFSYEQYF. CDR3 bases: TGTGCCAGCAGCTCGTCCTTGACCTTCTCCTACGAGCAGTACTTC.

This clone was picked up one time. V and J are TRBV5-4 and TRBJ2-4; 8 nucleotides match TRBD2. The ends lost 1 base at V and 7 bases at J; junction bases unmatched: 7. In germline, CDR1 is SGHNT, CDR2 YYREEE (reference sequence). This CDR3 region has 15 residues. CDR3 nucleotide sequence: TGTGCCAGCAGCTTGACTAGCGGTAGGAGTAACATTCAGTACTTC. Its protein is CASSLTSGRSNIQYF.

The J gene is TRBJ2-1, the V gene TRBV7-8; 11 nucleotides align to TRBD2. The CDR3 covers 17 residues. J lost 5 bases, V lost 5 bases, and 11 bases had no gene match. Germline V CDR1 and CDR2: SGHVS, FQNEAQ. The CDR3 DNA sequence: TGTGCCAGCAGCCGAGTAGCGGGAGGGCCAGTGAACAATGAGCAGTTCTTC. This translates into CASSRVAGGPVNNEQFF.

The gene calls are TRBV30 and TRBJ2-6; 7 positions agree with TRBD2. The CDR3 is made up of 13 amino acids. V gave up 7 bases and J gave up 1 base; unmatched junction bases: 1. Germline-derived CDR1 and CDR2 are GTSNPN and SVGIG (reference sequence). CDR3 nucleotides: TGTGCCTCGGGGGGTTCTGGGGCCAACGTCCTGACTTTC. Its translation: CASGGSGANVLTF.

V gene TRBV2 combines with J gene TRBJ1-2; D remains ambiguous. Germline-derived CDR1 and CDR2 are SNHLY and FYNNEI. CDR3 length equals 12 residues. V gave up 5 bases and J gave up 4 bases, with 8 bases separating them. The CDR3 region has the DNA TGTGCCAGCAGTCGTAGGAGCTATGGCTACACCTTC. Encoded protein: CASSRRSYGYTF.

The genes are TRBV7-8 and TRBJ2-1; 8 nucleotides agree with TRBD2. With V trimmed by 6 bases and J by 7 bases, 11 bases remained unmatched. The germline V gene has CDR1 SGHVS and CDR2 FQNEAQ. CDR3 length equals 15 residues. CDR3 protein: CASRRGSGTRNEQFF. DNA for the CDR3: TGTGCCAGCAGACGCGGTTCCGGGACTAGAAATGAGCAGTTCTTC.

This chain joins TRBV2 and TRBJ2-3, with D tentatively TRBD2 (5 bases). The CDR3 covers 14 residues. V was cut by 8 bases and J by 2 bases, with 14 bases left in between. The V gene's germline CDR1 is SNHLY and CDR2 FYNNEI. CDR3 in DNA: TGTGCCAGCCGGACTGCCTTGAACACAGATACGCAGTATTTT. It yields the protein CASRTALNTDTQYF.

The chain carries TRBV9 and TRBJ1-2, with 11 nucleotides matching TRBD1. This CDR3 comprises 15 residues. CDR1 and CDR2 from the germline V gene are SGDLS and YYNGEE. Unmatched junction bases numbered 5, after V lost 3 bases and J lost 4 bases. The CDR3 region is CASSAAGQGVYGYTF. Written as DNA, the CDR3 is TGTGCCAGCAGCGCGGCGGGACAGGGGGTCTATGGCTACACCTTC. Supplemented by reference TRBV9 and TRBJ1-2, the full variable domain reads DSGVTQTPKHLITATGQRVTLRCSPRSGDLSVYWYQQSLDQGLQFLIQYYNGEERAKGNILERFSAQQFPDLHSELNLSSLELGDSALYFCASSAAGQGVYGYTFGSGTRLTVV.

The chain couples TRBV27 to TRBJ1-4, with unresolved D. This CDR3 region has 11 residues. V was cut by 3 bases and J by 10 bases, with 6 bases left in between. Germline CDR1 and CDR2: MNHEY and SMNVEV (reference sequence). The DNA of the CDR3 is TGTGCCAGCAGTTTGAACGGAAAACTGTTTTTT. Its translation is CASSLNGKLFF.

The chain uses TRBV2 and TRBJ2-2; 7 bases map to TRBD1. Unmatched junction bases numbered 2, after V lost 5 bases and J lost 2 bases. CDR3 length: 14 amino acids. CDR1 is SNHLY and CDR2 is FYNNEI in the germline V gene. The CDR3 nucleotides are TGTGCCAGCAGTTGGGACAGAAACACCGGGGAGCTGTTTTTT. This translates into CASSWDRNTGELFF. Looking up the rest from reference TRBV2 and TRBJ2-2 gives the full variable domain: EPEVTQTPSHQVTQMGQEVILRCVPISNHLYFYWYRQILGQKVEFLVSFYNNEISEKSEIFDDQFSVERPDGSNFTLKIRSTKLEDSAMYFCASSWDRNTGELFFGEGSRLTVL.

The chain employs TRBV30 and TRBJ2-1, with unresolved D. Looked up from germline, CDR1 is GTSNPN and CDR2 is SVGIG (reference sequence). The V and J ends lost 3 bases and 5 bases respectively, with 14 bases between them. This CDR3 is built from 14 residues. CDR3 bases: TGTGCCTGGAGCGCCAAGTACTGGAACAATGAGCAGTTCTTC. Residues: CAWSAKYWNNEQFF.

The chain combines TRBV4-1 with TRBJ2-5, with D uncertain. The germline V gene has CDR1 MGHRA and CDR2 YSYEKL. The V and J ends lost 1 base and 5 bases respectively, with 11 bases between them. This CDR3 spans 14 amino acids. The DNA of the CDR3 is TGCGCCAGCAGCCAAGCGCTGGGCAAGGAGACCCAGTACTTC. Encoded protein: CASSQALGKETQYF.

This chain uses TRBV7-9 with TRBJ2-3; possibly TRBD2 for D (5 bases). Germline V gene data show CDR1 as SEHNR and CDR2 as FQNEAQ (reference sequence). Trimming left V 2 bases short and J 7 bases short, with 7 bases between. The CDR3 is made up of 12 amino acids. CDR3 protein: CASSLFGNTQYF. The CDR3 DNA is TGTGCCAGCAGCTTATTCGGGAATACGCAGTATTTT. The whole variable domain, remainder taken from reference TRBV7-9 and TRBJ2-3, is DTGVSQNPRHKITKRGQNVTFRCDPISEHNRLYWYRQTLGQGPEFLTYFQNEAQLEKSRLLSDRFSAERPKGSFSTLEIQRTEQGDSAMYLCASSLFGNTQYFGPGTRLTVL.

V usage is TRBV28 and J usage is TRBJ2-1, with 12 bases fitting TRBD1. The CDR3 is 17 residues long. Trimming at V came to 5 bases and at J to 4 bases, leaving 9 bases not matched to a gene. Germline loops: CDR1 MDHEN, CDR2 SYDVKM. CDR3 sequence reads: CASSPQGQGARYNEQFF. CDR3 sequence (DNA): TGTGCCAGCAGTCCGCAGGGACAGGGGGCAAGATACAATGAGCAGTTCTTC. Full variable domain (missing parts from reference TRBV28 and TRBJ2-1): DVKVTQSSRYLVKRTGEKVFLECVQDMDHENMFWYRQDPGLGLRLIYFSYDVKMKEKGDIPEGYSVSREKKERFSLILESASTNQTSMYLCASSPQGQGARYNEQFFGPGTRLTVL.

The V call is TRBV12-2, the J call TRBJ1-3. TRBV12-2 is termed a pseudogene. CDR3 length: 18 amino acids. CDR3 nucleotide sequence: TGTGCAAGTCGCTTACCCCTGCGGGTTGGGCGCTCTGGAAACACCATATATTTT. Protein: CASRLPLRVGRSGNTIYF.

The CDR3 DNA reads as TGTGCCAGCAGCCGGGAATACAGCCCCTACGAGCAGTACTTC. It encodes CASSREYSPYEQYF. The genes are TRBV7-6 and TRBJ2-7, with D tentatively TRBD2 (5 bases). The CDR3 is made up of 14 amino acids. The germline CDR1 and CDR2 sequences are SGHVS and FNYEAQ. Trimming stripped 5 bases from V and 2 bases from J, with 13 bases between. The full variable domain, in which reference TRBV7-6 and TRBJ2-7 provide the parts outside the CDR3, is GAGVSQSPRYKVTKRGQDVALRCDPISGHVSLYWYRQALGQGPEFLTYFNYEAQQDKSGLPNDRFSAERPEGSISTLTIQRTEQRDSAMYRCASSREYSPYEQYFGPGTRLTVT.

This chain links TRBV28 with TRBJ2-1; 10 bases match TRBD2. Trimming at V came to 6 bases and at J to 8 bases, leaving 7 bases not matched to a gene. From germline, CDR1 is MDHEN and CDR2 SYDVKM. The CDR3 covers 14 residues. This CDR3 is CASRPAGGRYEQFF. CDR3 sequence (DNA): TGTGCCAGCAGACCAGCGGGAGGGCGATATGAGCAGTTCTTC.

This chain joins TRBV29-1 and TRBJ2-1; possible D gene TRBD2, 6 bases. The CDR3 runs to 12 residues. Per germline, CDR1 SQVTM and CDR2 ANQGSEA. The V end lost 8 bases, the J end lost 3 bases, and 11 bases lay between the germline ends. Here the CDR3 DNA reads TGCAGCTCCGGGACTCACTACAATGAGCAGTTCTTC. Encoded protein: CSSGTHYNEQFF.

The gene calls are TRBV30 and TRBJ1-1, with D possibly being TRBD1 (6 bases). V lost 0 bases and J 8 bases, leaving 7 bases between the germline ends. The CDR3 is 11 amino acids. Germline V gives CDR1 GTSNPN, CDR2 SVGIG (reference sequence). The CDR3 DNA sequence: TGTGCCTGGAGTGTACAGGGCGAAGCTTTCTTT. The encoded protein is CAWSVQGEAFF.

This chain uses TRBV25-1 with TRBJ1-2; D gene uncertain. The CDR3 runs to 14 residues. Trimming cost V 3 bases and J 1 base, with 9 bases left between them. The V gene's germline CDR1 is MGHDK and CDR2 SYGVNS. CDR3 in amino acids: CASSDEWGNYGYTF. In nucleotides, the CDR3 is TGTGCCAGCAGTGACGAGTGGGGTAACTATGGCTACACCTTC.

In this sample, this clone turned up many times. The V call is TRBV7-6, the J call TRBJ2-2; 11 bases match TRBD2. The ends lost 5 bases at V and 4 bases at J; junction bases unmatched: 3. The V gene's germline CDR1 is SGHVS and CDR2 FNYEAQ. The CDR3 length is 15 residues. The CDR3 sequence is CASSQLAGVTGELFF. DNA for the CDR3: TGTGCCAGCAGCCAACTAGCGGGGGTCACCGGGGAGCTGTTTTTT.